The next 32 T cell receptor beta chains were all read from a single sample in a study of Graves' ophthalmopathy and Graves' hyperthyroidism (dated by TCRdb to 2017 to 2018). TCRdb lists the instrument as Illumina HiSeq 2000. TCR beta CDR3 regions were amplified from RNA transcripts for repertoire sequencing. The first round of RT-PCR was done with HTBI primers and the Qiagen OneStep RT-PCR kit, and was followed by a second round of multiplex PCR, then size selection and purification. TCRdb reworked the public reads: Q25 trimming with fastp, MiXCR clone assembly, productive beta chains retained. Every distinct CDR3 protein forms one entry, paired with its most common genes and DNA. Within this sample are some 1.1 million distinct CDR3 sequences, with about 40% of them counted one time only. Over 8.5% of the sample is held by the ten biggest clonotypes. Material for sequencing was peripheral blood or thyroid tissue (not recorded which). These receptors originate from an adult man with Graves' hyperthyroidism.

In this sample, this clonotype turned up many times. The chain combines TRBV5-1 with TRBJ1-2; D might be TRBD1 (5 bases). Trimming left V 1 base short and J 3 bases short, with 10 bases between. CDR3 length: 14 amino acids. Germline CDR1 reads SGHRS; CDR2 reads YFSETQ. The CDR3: CASSLIQADYGYTF. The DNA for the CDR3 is TGCGCCAGCAGCTTGATACAGGCGGACTATGGCTACACCTTC.

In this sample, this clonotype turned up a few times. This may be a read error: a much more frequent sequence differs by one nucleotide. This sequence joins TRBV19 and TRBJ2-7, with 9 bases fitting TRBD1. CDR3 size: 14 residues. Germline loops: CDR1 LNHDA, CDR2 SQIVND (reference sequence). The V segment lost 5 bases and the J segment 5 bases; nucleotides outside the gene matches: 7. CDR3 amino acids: CASSPGQGLHEQYF. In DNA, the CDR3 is TGTGCCAGTAGTCCGGGACAGGGCTTGCACGAGCAGTACTTC.

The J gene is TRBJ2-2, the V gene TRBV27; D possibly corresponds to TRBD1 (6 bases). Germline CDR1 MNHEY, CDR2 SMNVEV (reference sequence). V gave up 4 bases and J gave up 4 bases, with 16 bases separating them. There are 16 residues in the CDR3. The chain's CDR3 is CASSSASDRRTGELFF. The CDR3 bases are TGTGCCAGCAGTTCTGCTTCTGACAGGCGCACCGGGGAGCTGTTTTTT.

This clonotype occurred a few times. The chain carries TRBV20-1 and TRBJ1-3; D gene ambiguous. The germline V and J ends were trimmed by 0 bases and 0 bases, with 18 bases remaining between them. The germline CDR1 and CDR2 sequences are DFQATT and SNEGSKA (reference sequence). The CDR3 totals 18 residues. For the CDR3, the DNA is TGCAGTGCTAGAGATCCCCTGAAGCCCCACAGCTCTGGAAACACCATATATTTT. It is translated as CSARDPLKPHSSGNTIYF.

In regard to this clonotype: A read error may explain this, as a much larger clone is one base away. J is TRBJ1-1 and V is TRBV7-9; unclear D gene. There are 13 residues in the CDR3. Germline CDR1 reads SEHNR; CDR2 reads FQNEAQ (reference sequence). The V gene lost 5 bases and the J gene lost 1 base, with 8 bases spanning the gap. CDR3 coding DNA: TGTGCCAGCAGCCACCATGGGAACACTGAAGCTTTCTTT. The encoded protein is CASSHHGNTEAFF. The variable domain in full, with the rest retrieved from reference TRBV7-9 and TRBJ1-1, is DTGVSQNPRHKITKRGQNVTFRCDPISEHNRLYWYRQTLGQGPEFLTYFQNEAQLEKSRLLSDRFSAERPKGSFSTLEIQRTEQGDSAMYLCASSHHGNTEAFFGQGTRLTVV.

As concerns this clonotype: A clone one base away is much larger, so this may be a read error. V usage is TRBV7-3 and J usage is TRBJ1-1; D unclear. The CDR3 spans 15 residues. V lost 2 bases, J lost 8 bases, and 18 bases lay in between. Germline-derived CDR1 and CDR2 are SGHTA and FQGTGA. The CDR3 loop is CASSLGPRTRSEAFF. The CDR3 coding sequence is TGTGCCAGCAGCTTAGGTCCTCGAACGAGATCCGAAGCTTTCTTT.

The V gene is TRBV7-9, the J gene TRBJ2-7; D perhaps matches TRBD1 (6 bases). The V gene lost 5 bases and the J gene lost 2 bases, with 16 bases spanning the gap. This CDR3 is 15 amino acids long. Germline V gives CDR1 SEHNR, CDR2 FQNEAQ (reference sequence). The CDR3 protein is CASSPPPGQTYEQYF. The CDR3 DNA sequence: TGTGCCAGCAGCCCGCCCCCGGGACAAACCTACGAGCAGTACTTC. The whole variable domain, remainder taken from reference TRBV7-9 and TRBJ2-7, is DTGVSQNPRHKITKRGQNVTFRCDPISEHNRLYWYRQTLGQGPEFLTYFQNEAQLEKSRLLSDRFSAERPKGSFSTLEIQRTEQGDSAMYLCASSPPPGQTYEQYFGPGTRLTVT.

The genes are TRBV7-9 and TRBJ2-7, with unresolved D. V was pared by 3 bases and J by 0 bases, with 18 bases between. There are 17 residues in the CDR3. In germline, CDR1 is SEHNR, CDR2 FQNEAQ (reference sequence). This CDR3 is CASSFPTGDFSSYEQYF. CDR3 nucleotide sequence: TGTGCCAGCAGCTTCCCAACCGGCGATTTTAGCTCCTACGAGCAGTACTTC.

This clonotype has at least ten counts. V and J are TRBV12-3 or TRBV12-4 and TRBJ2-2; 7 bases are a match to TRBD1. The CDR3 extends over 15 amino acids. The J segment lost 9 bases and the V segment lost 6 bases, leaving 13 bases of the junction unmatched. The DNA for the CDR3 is TGTGCCAGCAGCACAGGGACAGTCATTGGGAGGGAGCTGTTTTTT. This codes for CASSTGTVIGRELFF.

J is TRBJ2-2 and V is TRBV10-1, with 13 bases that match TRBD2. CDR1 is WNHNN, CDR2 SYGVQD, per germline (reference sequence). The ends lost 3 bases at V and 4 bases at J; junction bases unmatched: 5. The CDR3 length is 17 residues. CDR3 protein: CASSELAGGSVTGELFF. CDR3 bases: TGCGCCAGCAGTGAACTAGCGGGGGGGTCGGTCACCGGGGAGCTGTTTTTT.

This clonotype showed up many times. CDR3 region: CSVGQKYASEQYF. DNA for the CDR3: TGCAGCGTTGGACAGAAGTACGCCTCCGAGCAGTACTTC. This chain joins TRBV29-1 and TRBJ2-7, with D possibly TRBD1 on 5 matching bases. The CDR3 has 13 amino acids. V was pared by 4 bases and J by 6 bases, with 16 bases between. Germline V lookup: CDR1 SQVTM, CDR2 ANQGSEA.

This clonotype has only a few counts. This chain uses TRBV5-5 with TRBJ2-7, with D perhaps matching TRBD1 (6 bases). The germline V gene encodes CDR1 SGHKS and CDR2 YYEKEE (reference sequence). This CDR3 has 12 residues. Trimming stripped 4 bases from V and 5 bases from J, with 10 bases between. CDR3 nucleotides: TGTGCCAGCAGCGTGGGGGCCCACGAGCAGTACTTC. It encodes CASSVGAHEQYF.

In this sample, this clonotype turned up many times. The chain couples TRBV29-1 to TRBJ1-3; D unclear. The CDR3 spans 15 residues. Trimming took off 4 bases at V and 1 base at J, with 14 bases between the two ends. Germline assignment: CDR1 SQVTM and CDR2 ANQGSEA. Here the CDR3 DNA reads TGCAGCGTTGTAAAGGTCGGCAAGTCTGGAAACACCATATATTTT. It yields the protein CSVVKVGKSGNTIYF. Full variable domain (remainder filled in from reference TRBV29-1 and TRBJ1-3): SAVISQKPSRDICQRGTSLTIQCQVDSQVTMMFWYRQQPGQSLTLIATANQGSEATYESGFVIDKFPISRPNLTFSTLTVSNMSPEDSSIYLCSVVKVGKSGNTIYFGEGSWLTVV.

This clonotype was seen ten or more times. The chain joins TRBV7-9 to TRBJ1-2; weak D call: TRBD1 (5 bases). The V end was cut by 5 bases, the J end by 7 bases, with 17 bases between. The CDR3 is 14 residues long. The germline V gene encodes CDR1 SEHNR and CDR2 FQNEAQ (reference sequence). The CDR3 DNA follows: TGTGCCAGCAGCCCCCGAGGAGGGGAAGGTGGCTACACCTTC. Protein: CASSPRGGEGGYTF.

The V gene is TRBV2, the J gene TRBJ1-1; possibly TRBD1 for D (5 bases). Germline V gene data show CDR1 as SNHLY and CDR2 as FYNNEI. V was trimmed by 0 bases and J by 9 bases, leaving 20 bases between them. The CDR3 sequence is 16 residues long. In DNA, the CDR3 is TGTGCCAGCAGTGAAGCGGTGGGGGGAACGGGGATAAAAGCTTTCTTT. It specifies CASSEAVGGTGIKAFF.

DNA for the CDR3: TGTGCCTGGCGTACTCGTTCTGGGACTGAAGCTTTCTTT. This codes for CAWRTRSGTEAFF. J is TRBJ1-1 and V is TRBV30; unclear D gene. The germline V gene has CDR1 GTSNPN and CDR2 SVGIG (reference sequence). The CDR3 has 13 residues. V lost 5 bases to trimming and J lost 5 bases, with 15 bases between them.

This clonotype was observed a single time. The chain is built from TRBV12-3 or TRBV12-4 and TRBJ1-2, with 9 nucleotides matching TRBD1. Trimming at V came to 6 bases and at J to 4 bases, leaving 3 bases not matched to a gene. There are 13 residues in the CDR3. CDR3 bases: TGTGCCAGCAGACAGGACAGGGGCTATGGCTACACCTTC. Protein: CASRQDRGYGYTF.

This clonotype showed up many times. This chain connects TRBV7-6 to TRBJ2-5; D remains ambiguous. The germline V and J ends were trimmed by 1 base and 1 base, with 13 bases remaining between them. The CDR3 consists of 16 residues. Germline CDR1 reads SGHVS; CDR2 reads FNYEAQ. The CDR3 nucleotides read TGTGCCAGCAGCTTAGTAAGATCTGGGTTCCAAGAGACCCAGTACTTC. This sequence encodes CASSLVRSGFQETQYF. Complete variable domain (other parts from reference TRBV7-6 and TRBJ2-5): GAGVSQSPRYKVTKRGQDVALRCDPISGHVSLYWYRQALGQGPEFLTYFNYEAQQDKSGLPNDRFSAERPEGSISTLTIQRTEQRDSAMYRCASSLVRSGFQETQYFGPGTRLLVL.

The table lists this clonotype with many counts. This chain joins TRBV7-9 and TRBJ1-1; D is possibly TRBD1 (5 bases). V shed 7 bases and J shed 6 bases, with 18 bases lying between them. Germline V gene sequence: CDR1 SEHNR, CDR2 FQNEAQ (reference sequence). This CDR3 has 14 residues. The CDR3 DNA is TGTGCCAGCACGTCCAAGCAGGGCCGGGCTGAAGCTTTCTTT. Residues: CASTSKQGRAEAFF.

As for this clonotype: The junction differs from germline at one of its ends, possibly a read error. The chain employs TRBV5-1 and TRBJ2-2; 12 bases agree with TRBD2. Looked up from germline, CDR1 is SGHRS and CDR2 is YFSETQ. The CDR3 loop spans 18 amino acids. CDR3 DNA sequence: TGTGCCAGCAGCTTAGGACTACTAGCGGGGGGCTTCACCGGGGAGCTGTTTTTT. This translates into CASSLGLLAGGFTGELFF.

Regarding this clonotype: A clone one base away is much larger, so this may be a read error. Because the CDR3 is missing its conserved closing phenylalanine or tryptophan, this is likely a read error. The CDR3 sequence: CASSGGTGFSYEQYL. CDR3 bases: TGTGCCAGCAGTGGGGGAACGGGGTTCTCCTACGAGCAGTACCTC. The chain employs TRBV25-1 and TRBJ2-7, with a weak D call TRBD2 (5 bases). CDR1 and CDR2 (germline): MGHDK, SYGVNS. V was clipped by 4 bases and J by 0 bases, with 13 bases between them. The CDR3 totals 15 residues.

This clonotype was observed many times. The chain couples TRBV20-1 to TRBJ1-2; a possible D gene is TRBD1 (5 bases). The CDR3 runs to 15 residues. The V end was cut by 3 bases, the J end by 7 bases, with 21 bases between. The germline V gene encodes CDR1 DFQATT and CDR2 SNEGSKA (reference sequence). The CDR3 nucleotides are TGCAGTGCTAGTGATTCCAGGGTAGAGAGTACTGGCTACACCTTC. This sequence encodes CSASDSRVESTGYTF.

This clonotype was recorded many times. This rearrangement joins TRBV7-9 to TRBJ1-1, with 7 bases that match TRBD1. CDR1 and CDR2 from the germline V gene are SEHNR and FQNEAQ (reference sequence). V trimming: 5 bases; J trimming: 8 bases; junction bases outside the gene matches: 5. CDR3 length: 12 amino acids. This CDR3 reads CASSMDRLEAFF. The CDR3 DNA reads TGTGCCAGCAGCATGGACAGGCTCGAAGCTTTCTTT.

Written as DNA, the CDR3 is TGTGCCAGCAGCACCCCGGGACTACAAGAGACCCAGTACTTC. Translating it yields CASSTPGLQETQYF. The rearrangement uses TRBV12-3 or TRBV12-4 and TRBJ2-5; TRBD2 matches at 7 bases. V dropped 6 bases and J dropped 2; count of bases not matched to a gene: 6. This CDR3 spans 14 amino acids.

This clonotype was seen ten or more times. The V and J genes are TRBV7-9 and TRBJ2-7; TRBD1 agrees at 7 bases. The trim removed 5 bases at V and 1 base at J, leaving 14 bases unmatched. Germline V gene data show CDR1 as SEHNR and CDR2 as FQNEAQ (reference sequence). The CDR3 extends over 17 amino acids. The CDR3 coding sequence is TGTGCCAGCAGCCAGATACCAGACAGGGTAAGGTCCTACGAGCAGTACTTC. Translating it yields CASSQIPDRVRSYEQYF.

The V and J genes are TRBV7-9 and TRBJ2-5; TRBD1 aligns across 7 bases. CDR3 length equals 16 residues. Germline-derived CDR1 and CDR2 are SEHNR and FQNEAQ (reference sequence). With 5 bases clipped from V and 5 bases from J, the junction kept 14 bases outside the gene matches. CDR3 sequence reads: CASSADWVTGDETQYF. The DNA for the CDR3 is TGTGCCAGCAGCGCAGATTGGGTTACAGGGGACGAGACCCAGTACTTC.

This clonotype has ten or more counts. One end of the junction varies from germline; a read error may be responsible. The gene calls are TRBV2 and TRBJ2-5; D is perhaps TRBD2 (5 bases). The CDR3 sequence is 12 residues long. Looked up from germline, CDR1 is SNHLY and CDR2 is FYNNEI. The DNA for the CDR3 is TGCGCCAGCAGTGAGGGTCAAGAGACCCAGTACTTC. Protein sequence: CASSEGQETQYF.

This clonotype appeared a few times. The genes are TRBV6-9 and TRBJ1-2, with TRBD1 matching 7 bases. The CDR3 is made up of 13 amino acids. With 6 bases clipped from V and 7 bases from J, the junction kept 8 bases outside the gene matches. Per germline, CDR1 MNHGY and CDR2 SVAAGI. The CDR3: CASSQDRSLGYTF. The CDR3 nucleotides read TGTGCCAGCAGCCAGGACAGGTCGCTTGGCTACACCTTC.

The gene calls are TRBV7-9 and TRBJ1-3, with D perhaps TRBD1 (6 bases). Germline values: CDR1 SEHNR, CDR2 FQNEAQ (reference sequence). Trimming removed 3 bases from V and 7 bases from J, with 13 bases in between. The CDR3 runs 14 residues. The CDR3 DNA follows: TGTGCCAGCAGCTTGGGACAAGCTGCCAACACCATATATTTT. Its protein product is CASSLGQAANTIYF.

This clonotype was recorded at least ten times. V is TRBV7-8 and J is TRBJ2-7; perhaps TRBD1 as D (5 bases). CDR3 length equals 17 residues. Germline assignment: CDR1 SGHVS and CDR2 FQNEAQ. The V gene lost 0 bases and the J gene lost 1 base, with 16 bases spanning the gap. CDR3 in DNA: TGTGCCAGCAGCTTAGCCGATGAGACAGAGATTTCCTACGAGCAGTACTTC. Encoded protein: CASSLADETEISYEQYF.

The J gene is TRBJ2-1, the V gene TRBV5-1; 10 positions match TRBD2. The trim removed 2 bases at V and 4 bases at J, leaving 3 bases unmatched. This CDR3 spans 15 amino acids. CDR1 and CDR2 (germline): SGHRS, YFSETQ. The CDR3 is CASSLGTSVYNEQFF. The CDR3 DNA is TGCGCCAGCAGCTTAGGGACTAGCGTATACAATGAGCAGTTCTTC.

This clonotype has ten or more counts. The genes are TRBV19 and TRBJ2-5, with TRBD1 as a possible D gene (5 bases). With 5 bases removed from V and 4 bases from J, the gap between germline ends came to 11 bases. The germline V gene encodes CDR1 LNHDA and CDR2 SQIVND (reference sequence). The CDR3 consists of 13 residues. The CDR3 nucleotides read TGTGCCAGTAGTTCGACAGTTTTAGAGACCCAGTACTTC. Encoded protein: CASSSTVLETQYF.